What follows are 12 T cell receptor beta chains derived from one specimen sequenced in a study of blood T cell repertoires in COVID-19. Data came from immunoSEQ multiplex PCR; TCRdb stores just in-frame clones and leaves some out. The table includes 150,000 to 200,000 clones, approximately 86% detected once. Sequenced input: peripheral blood. The receptors shown here come from a man aged 65 to 85 with active or convalescent COVID-19.

The gene calls are TRBV4-1 and TRBJ1-2; tentatively, D is TRBD1 (5 bases). V dropped 1 base and J dropped 3 bases, with 9 bases sitting between them. The V gene's germline CDR1 is MGHRA and CDR2 YSYEKL. The CDR3 contains 14 residues. The CDR3 DNA follows: TGCGCCAGCAGCCAAGTTCGGGGGTACTATGGCTACACCTTC. Protein sequence: CASSQVRGYYGYTF.

V and J are TRBV28 and TRBJ2-4, with 9 bases that match TRBD1. There are 16 residues in the CDR3. The V segment lost 6 bases and the J segment 0 bases; nucleotides outside the gene matches: 6. CDR1 and CDR2 (germline): MDHEN, SYDVKM. The CDR3 DNA follows: TGTGCCAGCAGCGGGACAGGGTTACTAGCCAAAAACATTCAGTACTTC. This translates into CASSGTGLLAKNIQYF.

This chain connects TRBV18 to TRBJ2-2; tentative D call: TRBD2 (6 bases). This CDR3 comprises 18 residues. Trimming removed 5 bases from V and 1 base from J, with 20 bases in between. CDR1 and CDR2 from the germline V gene are KGHSH and LQKENI. The CDR3 reads CASSKDRPGLMNTGELFF. The CDR3 DNA sequence: TGTGCCAGCTCAAAGGATAGGCCGGGACTGATGAACACCGGGGAGCTGTTTTTT.

V usage is TRBV12-3 or TRBV12-4 and J usage is TRBJ1-2, with D perhaps TRBD1 (5 bases). V lost 3 bases and J lost 3, with 8 bases in between. CDR3 length: 13 residues. The CDR3, as DNA: TGTGCCAGCAGTTTCACAGGTTACTATGGCTACACCTTC. This gives the protein CASSFTGYYGYTF.

The rearrangement links TRBV19 to TRBJ2-1, with 11 nucleotides matching TRBD1. The V segment lost 7 bases and the J segment 8 bases; nucleotides outside the gene matches: 4. There are 13 residues in the CDR3. CDR1 is LNHDA and CDR2 is SQIVND in the germline V gene (reference sequence). The CDR3 spells CASTDRGQDEQFF. The CDR3 coding sequence is TGTGCCAGTACGGACAGGGGGCAGGATGAGCAGTTCTTC.

This chain connects TRBV18 to TRBJ2-5, with a tentative D call TRBD2 (5 bases). Trimming took off 3 bases at V and 3 bases at J, with 17 bases between the two ends. This CDR3 is built from 16 residues. CDR1 is KGHSH, CDR2 LQKENI, per germline. The CDR3 bases are TGTGCCAGCTCACCCCGAGGGAGTTTGGGAAAAGAGACCCAGTACTTC. Residues: CASSPRGSLGKETQYF.

This sequence joins TRBV18 and TRBJ2-7, with 7 positions matching TRBD1. Germline V gene lookup returns CDR1 KGHSH and CDR2 LQKENI. The CDR3 consists of 13 residues. The V and J ends lost 3 bases and 6 bases, in that order; junction bases with no gene match: 5. The CDR3, as DNA: TGTGCCAGCTCACCTCAGACAGGGCCCGAGCAGTACTTC. Encoded protein: CASSPQTGPEQYF.

As regards this clone: An end of the junction differs from the germline gene, which may be a read error. This chain connects TRBV7-7 to TRBJ2-2; tentatively, D is TRBD1 (6 bases). From germline, CDR1 is SSHAT and CDR2 FNYEAQ (reference sequence). This CDR3 region has 13 residues. CDR3 residues: CASSPQGAGELFF. The CDR3 nucleotides read TGTGCTAGCAGCCCACAGGGCGCCGGGGAGCTGTTTTTT. Complete variable domain (other parts from reference TRBV7-7 and TRBJ2-2): GAGVSQSPRYKVTKRGQDVTLRCDPISSHATLYWYQQALGQGPEFLTYFNYEAQPDKSGLPSDRFSAERPEGSISTLTIQRTEQRDSAMYRCASSPQGAGELFFGEGSRLTVL.

V is TRBV10-2 and J is TRBJ2-1; tentatively, D is TRBD2 (5 bases). CDR3 length: 14 amino acids. The V gene lost 7 bases and the J gene lost 2 bases, with 12 bases spanning the gap. Germline V lookup: CDR1 WSHSY, CDR2 SAAADI. CDR3 bases: TGCGCCAGCACCCGGACTGAGACCTACAATGAGCAGTTCTTC. Translating gives CASTRTETYNEQFF.

Points on this clone: The sample has other DNA sequences that encode this CDR3 too. The chain recombines TRBV5-1 with TRBJ2-2, with D perhaps matching TRBD1 (6 bases). The V gene's germline CDR1 is SGHRS and CDR2 YFSETQ. This CDR3 comprises 13 residues. Trimming took 5 bases from V and 1 from J, leaving 6 bases between them. The CDR3 sequence: CASRTGNTGELFF. DNA of the CDR3: TGCGCCAGCAGGACAGGGAACACCGGGGAGCTGTTTTTT.

CDR3 in amino acids: CASSKGQGAGSPLHF. Written as DNA, the CDR3 is TGTGCCAGCAGCAAAGGACAGGGGGCCGGTTCACCCCTCCACTTT. The chain recombines TRBV7-6 with TRBJ1-6; TRBD1 matches 11 bases. Germline V gives CDR1 SGHVS, CDR2 FNYEAQ. The J segment lost 9 bases and the V segment lost 5 bases, leaving 6 bases of the junction unmatched. The CDR3 extends over 15 amino acids.

This clone was detected only a few times. CDR3 DNA: TGTGCCAGCAGCTTGACAGGGGGCCTAGGCTACACCTTC. It encodes CASSLTGGLGYTF. The rearrangement joins TRBV5-4 to TRBJ1-2; 9 bases are a match to TRBD1. The length of the CDR3 is 13 residues. V trimming: 1 base; J trimming: 8 bases; junction bases outside the gene matches: 3. Germline V CDR1 and CDR2: SGHNT, YYREEE (reference sequence).